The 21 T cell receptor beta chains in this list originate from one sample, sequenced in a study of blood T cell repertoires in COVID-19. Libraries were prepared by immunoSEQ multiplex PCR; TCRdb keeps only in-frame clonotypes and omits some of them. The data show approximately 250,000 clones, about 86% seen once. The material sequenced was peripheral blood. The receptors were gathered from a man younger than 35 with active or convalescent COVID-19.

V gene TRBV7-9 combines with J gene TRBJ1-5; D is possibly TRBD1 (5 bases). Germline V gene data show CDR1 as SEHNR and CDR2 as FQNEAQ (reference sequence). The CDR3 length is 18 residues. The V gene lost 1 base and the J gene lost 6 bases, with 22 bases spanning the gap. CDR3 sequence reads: CASSLEGRDKPGGQPQHF. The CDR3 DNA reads TGTGCCAGCAGCTTAGAAGGGAGAGACAAGCCGGGGGGTCAGCCCCAGCATTTT.

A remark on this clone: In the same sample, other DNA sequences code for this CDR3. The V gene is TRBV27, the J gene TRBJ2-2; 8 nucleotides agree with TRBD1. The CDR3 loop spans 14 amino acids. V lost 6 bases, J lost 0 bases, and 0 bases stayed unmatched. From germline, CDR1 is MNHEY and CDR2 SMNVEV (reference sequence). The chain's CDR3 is CASRQGANTGELFF. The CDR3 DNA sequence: TGTGCCAGCAGACAGGGGGCGAACACCGGGGAGCTGTTTTTT.

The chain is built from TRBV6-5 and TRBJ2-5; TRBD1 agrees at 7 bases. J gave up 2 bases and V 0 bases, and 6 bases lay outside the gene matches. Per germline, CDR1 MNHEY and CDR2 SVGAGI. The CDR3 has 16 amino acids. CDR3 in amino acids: CASSYSMRGQQETQYF. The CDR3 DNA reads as TGTGCCAGCAGTTACTCGATGAGGGGGCAACAAGAGACCCAGTACTTC.

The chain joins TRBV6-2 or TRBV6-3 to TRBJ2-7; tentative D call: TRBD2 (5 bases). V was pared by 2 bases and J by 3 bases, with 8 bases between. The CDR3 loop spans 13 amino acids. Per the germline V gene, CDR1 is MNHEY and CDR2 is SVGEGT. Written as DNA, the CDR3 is TGTGCCAGCAGTTACCGGGGTGGCTACGAGCAGTACTTC. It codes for CASSYRGGYEQYF.

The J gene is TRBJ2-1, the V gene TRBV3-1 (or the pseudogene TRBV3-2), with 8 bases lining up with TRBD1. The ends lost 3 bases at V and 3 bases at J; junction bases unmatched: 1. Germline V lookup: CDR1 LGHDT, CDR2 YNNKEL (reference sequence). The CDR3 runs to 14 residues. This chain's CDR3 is CASSHRGHYNEQFF. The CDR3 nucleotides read TGTGCCAGCAGCCACAGGGGGCACTACAATGAGCAGTTCTTC.

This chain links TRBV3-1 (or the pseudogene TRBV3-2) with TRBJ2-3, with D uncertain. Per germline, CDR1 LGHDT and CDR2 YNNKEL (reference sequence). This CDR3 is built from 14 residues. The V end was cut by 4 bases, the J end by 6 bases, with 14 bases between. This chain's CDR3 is CASSLPGSWDTQYF. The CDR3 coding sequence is TGTGCCAGCAGCCTCCCAGGATCGTGGGATACGCAGTATTTT.

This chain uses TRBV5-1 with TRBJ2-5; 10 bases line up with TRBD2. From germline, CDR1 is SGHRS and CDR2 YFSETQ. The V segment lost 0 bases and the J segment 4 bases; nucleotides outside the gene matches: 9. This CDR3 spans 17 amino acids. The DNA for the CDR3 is TGCGCCAGCAGCTTGGCCGGCAGCGGGGGGGCCGGAGAGACCCAGTACTTC. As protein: CASSLAGSGGAGETQYF.

The CDR3 nucleotides read TGTGCCAGCAGTTTACAGGCAGTAAGCACAGATACGCAGTATTTT. It is translated as CASSLQAVSTDTQYF. This chain links TRBV27 with TRBJ2-3; no clear D. V was cut by 2 bases and J by 0 bases, with 9 bases left in between. The V gene's germline CDR1 is MNHEY and CDR2 SMNVEV (reference sequence). The length of the CDR3 is 15 residues.

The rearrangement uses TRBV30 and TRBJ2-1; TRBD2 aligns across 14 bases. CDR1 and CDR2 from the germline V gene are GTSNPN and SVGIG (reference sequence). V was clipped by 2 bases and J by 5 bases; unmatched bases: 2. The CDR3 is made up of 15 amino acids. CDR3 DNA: TGTGCCTGGAGTACGGGACTAGCGGGGGACAATGAGCAGTTCTTC. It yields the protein CAWSTGLAGDNEQFF.

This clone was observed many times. CDR3 DNA sequence: TGTGCCAGCAGCGGTCTCAGGGGTGGGTACACTGAAGCTTTCTTT. It codes for CASSGLRGGYTEAFF. The rearrangement links TRBV11-2 to TRBJ1-1, with D perhaps matching TRBD1 (6 bases). V lost 5 bases and J 3 bases, leaving 16 bases between the germline ends. The germline V gene encodes CDR1 SGHAT and CDR2 FQNNGV. The CDR3 totals 15 residues.

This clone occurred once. The CDR3 here is CASSSGVSYEQYF. In DNA, the CDR3 is TGTGCCAGCAGTAGCGGGGTCTCCTACGAGCAGTACTTC. This sequence joins TRBV2 and TRBJ2-7; 7 nucleotides align to TRBD2. The length of the CDR3 is 13 residues. Germline V CDR1 and CDR2: SNHLY, FYNNEI. Trimming cost V 5 bases and J 0 bases; bases outside gene matches: 1.

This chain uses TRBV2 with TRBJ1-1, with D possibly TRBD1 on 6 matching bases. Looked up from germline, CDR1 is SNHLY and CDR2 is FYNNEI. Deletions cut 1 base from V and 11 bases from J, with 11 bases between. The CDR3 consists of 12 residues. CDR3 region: CASSEGRGRAFF. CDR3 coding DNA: TGTGCCAGCAGTGAAGGCAGGGGACGGGCTTTCTTT.

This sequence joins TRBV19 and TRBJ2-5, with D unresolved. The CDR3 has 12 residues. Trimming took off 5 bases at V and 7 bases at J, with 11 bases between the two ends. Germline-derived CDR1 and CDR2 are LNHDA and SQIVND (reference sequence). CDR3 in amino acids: CASSLQTGTQYF. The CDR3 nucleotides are TGTGCCAGTAGTCTCCAAACGGGGACCCAGTACTTC. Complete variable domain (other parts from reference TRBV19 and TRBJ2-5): DGGITQSPKYLFRKEGQNVTLSCEQNLNHDAMYWYRQDPGQGLRLIYYSQIVNDFQKGDIAEGYSVSREKKESFPLTVTSAQKNPTAFYLCASSLQTGTQYFGPGTRLLVL.

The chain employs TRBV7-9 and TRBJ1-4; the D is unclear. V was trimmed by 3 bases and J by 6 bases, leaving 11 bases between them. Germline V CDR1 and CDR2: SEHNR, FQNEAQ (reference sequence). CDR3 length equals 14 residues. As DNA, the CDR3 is TGTGCCAGCAGCTTGTCCAGCGTAGATGAAAAACTGTTTTTT. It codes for CASSLSSVDEKLFF.

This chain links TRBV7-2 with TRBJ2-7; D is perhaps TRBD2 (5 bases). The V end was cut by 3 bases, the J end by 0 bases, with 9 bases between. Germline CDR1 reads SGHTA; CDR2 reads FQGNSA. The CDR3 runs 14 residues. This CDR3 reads CASSFPGFSYEQYF. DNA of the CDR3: TGTGCCAGCAGCTTTCCGGGGTTCTCCTACGAGCAGTACTTC.

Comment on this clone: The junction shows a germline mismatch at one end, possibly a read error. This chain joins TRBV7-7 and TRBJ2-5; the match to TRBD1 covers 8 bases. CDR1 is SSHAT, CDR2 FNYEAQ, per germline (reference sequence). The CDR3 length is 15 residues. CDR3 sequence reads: CASSLDRGAQETQYF. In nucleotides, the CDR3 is TGTGCTAGCAGCTTAGACAGGGGCGCCCAAGAGACCCAGTACTTC.

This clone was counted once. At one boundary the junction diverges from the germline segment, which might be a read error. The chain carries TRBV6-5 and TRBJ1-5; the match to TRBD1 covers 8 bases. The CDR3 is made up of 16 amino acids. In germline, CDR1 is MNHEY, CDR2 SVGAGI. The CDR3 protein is CASRYSPGGFDQPQHF. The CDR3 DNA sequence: TGTGCCAGCAGATACTCCCCAGGGGGCTTCGATCAGCCCCAGCATTTT.

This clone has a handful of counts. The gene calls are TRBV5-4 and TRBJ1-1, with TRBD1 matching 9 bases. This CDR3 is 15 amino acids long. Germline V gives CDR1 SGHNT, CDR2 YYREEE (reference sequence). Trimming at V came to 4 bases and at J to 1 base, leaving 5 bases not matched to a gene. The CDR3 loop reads CASSGRDRANTEAFF. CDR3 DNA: TGTGCCAGCAGCGGCCGGGACAGGGCGAACACTGAAGCTTTCTTT.

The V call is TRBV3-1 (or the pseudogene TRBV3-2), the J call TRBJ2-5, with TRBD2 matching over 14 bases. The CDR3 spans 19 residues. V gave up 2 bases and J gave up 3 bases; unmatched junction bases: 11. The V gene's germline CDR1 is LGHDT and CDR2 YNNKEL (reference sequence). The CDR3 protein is CASSQKILTSGRAEETQYF. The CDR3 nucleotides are TGTGCCAGCAGCCAAAAAATCCTGACTAGCGGGAGGGCCGAAGAGACCCAGTACTTC.

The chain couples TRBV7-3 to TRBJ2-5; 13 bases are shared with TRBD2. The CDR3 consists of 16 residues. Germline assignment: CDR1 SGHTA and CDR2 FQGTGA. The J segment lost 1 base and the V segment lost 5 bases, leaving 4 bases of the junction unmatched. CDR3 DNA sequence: TGTGCCAGCAGCCGTGGGACTAGCGGGGTCCAAGAGACCCAGTACTTC. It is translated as CASSRGTSGVQETQYF. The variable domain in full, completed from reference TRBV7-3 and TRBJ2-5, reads GAGVSQTPSNKVTEKGKYVELRCDPISGHTALYWYRQSLGQGPEFLIYFQGTGAADDSGLPNDRFFAVRPEGSVSTLKIQRTERGDSAVYLCASSRGTSGVQETQYFGPGTRLLVL.

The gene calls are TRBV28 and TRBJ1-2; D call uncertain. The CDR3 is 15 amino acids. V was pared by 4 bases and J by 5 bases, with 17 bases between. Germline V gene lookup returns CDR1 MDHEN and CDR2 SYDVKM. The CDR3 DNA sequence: TGTGCCAGCAGTTCGGTTGGGGAGGGTATATATGGCTACACCTTC. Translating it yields CASSSVGEGIYGYTF.